The present TCR beta chain was sequenced within a study of blood T cell repertoires in COVID-19. Across the whole study: From the United States, Italy and Spain came samples of acute and convalescent COVID-19. T cells, B-cell-depleted T cells, or PBMCs provided the cDNA or gDNA that served as material.

V gave up 2 bases and J gave up 2 bases; unmatched junction bases: 7. The CDR3 is 16 amino acids. Germline values: CDR1 ENHRY, CDR2 SYGVKD. Per the original data handling: It was from reference gene primer amplification that nucleated cell counts were estimated. Data came from immunoSEQ multiplex PCR; TCRdb stores just in-frame clones and leaves some out. V and J calls and clone size are as listed in that table; D and trimming were resolved from the DNA. The data contain more than 200,000 clones, 80% to 90% of them seen just once; the ten biggest clones take up just over 0.7%. The chain links TRBV10-3 to TRBJ1-1, with 8 bases identical to TRBD1. Specimen: peripheral blood. The receptor was derived from a man between 40 and 49 years old with acute or convalescent COVID-19. CDR3 region: CAISEPGTGKNTEAFF. The CDR3 nucleotides are TGTGCCATCAGTGAGCCCGGGACAGGTAAAAACACTGAAGCTTTCTTT.